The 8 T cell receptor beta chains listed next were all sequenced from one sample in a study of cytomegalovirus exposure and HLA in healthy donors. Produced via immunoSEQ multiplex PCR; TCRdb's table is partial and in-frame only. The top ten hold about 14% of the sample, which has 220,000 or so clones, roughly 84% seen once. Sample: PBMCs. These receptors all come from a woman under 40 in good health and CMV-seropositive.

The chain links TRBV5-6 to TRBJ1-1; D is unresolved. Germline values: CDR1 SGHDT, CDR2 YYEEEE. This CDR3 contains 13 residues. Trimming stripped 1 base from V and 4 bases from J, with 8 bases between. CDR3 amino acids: CASSLWGGTEAFF. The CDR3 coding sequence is TGTGCCAGCAGCTTGTGGGGTGGCACTGAAGCTTTCTTT.

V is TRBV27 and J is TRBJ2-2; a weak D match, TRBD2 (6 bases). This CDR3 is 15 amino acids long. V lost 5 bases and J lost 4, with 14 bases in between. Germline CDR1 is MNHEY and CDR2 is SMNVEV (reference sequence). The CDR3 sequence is CASSKDFGSTGELFF. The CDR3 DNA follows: TGTGCCAGCAGTAAGGACTTCGGGAGCACCGGGGAGCTGTTTTTT.

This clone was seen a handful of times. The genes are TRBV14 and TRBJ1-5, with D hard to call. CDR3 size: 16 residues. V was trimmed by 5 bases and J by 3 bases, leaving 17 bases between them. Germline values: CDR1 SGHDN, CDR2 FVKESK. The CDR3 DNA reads TGTGCCAGCAGCGACATTCGGTCAACACTCAATCAGCCCCAGCATTTT. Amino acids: CASSDIRSTLNQPQHF.

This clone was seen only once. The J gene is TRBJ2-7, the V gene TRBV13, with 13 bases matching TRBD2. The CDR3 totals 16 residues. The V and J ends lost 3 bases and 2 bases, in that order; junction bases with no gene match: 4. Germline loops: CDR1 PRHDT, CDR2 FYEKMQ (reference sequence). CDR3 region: CASSFTGTSGAYEQYF. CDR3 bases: TGTGCCAGCAGCTTCACCGGGACTAGCGGGGCCTACGAGCAGTACTTC.

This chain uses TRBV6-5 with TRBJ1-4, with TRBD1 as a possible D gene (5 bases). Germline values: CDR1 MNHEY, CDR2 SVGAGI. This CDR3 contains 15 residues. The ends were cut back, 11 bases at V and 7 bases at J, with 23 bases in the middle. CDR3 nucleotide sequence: TGTGCCCGCCGTCACCCGGGGCTGGAAGCTGAAAAACTGTTTTTT. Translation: CARRHPGLEAEKLFF.

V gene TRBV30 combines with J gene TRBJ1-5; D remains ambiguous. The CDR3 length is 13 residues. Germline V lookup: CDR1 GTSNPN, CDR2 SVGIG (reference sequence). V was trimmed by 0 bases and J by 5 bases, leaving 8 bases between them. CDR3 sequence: CAWSVFPHQPQHF. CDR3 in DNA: TGTGCCTGGAGTGTATTCCCCCATCAGCCCCAGCATTTT.

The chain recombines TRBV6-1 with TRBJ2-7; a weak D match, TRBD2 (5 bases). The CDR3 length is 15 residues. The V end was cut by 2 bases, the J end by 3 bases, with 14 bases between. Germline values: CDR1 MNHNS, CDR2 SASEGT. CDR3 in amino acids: CASSESGRRFYEQYF. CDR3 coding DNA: TGTGCCAGCAGTGAAAGCGGTAGGCGGTTCTACGAGCAGTACTTC.

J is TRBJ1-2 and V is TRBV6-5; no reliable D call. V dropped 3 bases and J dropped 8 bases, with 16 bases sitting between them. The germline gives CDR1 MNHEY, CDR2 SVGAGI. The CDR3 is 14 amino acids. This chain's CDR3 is CASSYSDATGGYTF. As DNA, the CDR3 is TGTGCCAGCAGTTATTCGGACGCCACGGGGGGCTACACCTTC.